These T cell receptor beta chains were read from a single sample in a study of blood T cell repertoires in COVID-19. Produced via immunoSEQ multiplex PCR; TCRdb's table is partial and in-frame only. The sample consists of about 190,000 clones, roughly four fifths of them appearing once. Sequencing was done on a sample of peripheral blood. Every receptor here comes from a woman aged 70-85 years with active or convalescent COVID-19. Each CDR3 is given with its conserved first and last residue. A D gene is named only where the DNA matches it firmly. Only some rows state a clone size, as once, few, many or a class for expanded clones.

size	V	J	D	length	CDR3	DNA
NA	TRBV18	TRBJ2-3	TRBD2	16	CASSLQAGGSTDTQYF	TGTGCCAGCTCACTACAAGCGGGAGGTAGCACAGATACGCAGTATTTT
NA	TRBV7-9	TRBJ2-3	NA	16	CASSLGDKSFTDTQYF	TGTGCCAGCAGCCTGGGGGACAAATCGTTCACAGATACGCAGTATTTT
NA	TRBV4-1	TRBJ2-3	NA	16	CASSQDHATATDTQYF	TGCGCCAGCAGCCAAGATCACGCCACAGCCACAGATACGCAGTATTTT
NA	TRBV2	TRBJ2-2	NA	13	CASGREETGELFF	TGTGCCAGCGGGCGGGAAGAGACCGGGGAGCTGTTTTTT
NA	TRBV28	TRBJ2-7	NA	11	CASSLGLEQYF	TGTGCCAGCAGTTTGGGCTTAGAGCAGTACTTC
NA	TRBV7-5	TRBJ2-7	NA	17	CVRSFPGLAGVFDEQYF	TGTGTCAGAAGCTTCCCCGGACTAGCGGGAGTCTTTGACGAGCAGTACTTC
NA	TRBV5-1	TRBJ2-4	TRBD1	16	CASSLGTGGTKNIQYF	TGCGCCAGCAGCCTGGGGACAGGGGGTACCAAAAACATTCAGTACTTC
NA	TRBV5-1	TRBJ2-5	TRBD1	15	CASSEGQGRQETQYF	TGCGCCAGCAGCGAGGGACAGGGTCGCCAAGAGACCCAGTACTTC
once	TRBV5-1	TRBJ2-5	NA	13	CASSYGLKETQYF	TGCGCCAGCAGCTATGGACTGAAAGAGACCCAGTACTTC
few	TRBV2	TRBJ2-3	NA	16	CASSEALVAGTDTQYF	TGTGCCAGCAGTGAAGCGCTTGTAGCTGGGACAGATACGCAGTATTTT
NA	TRBV29-1	TRBJ2-1	TRBD2	15	CSVPVRGSSYNEQFF	TGCAGCGTGCCCGTGCGGGGGAGCTCCTACAATGAGCAGTTCTTC
NA	TRBV4-2	TRBJ2-5	TRBD1	17	CASSQDWFRDRVETQYF	TGTGCCAGCAGCCAAGATTGGTTCAGAGACAGGGTGGAGACCCAGTACTTC
NA	TRBV7-9	TRBJ2-1	NA	14	CASSLVGQWMEQFF	TGTGCCAGCAGCTTAGTTGGGCAGTGGATGGAGCAGTTCTTC
NA	TRBV7-9	TRBJ1-6	NA	13	CASSLDSYSPLHF	TGTGCCAGCAGCTTAGACAGCTATTCACCCCTCCACTTT
NA	TRBV18	TRBJ2-7	TRBD2	17	CASSPEAGAMRFYEQYF	TGTGCCAGCTCACCGGAAGCGGGAGCCATGAGGTTCTACGAGCAGTACTTC
NA	TRBV9	TRBJ2-1	TRBD2	15	CASSVSGLVYNEQFF	TGTGCCAGCAGCGTATCTGGACTAGTCTACAATGAGCAGTTCTTC
NA	TRBV27	TRBJ2-3	NA	12	CASSFPGDTQYF	TGTGCCAGCAGTTTCCCCGGAGATACGCAGTATTTT
NA	TRBV10-3	TRBJ2-3	TRBD2	17	CAISSYSGRAPPDTQYF	TGTGCCATCAGCTCCTATAGCGGGAGGGCCCCCCCAGATACGCAGTATTTT
few	TRBV3-1/TRBV3-2	TRBJ2-2	NA	17	CASSQEVRSLFTGELFF	TGTGCCAGCAGCCAAGAGGTTAGATCCCTTTTCACCGGGGAGCTGTTTTTT
NA	TRBV27	TRBJ1-5	NA	14	CASRGGNYNQPQHF	TGTGCCAGCAGGGGGGGGAATTACAATCAGCCCCAGCATTTT
NA	TRBV6-6	TRBJ2-1	TRBD2	14	CASLQAAGVFEQFF	TGTGCCAGCTTACAGGCGGCGGGAGTGTTTGAGCAGTTCTTC
NA	TRBV18	TRBJ2-7	TRBD2	14	CASSLSSGNYEQYF	TGTGCCAGCTCACTTTCTAGCGGCAACTACGAGCAGTACTTC
NA	TRBV6-6	TRBJ2-1	TRBD2	15	CASRGLAGVYNEQFF	TGTGCCAGCAGGGGACTAGCGGGGGTCTACAATGAGCAGTTCTTC
NA	TRBV25-1	TRBJ1-1	NA	13	CASSQRPHHEAFF	TGTGCCAGCAGTCAGCGACCGCACCACGAAGCTTTCTTT
many	TRBV5-1	TRBJ1-5	TRBD1	13	CASSLGQGQPQHF	TGCGCCAGCAGCTTGGGACAGGGTCAGCCCCAGCATTTT
once	TRBV5-6	TRBJ2-7	TRBD2	14	CASSGLAESYEQYF	TGTGCCAGCAGCGGACTAGCGGAGTCCTACGAGCAGTACTTC
few	TRBV11-2	TRBJ2-2	NA	13	CASSLDPHGELFF	TGTGCCAGCAGCTTAGATCCCCACGGGGAGCTGTTTTTT
NA	TRBV5-1	TRBJ2-2	NA	15	CASSFTSPERGELFF	TGCGCCAGCAGCTTCACCTCCCCGGAGCGGGGGGAGCTGTTTTTT
NA	TRBV5-1	TRBJ2-6	NA	16	CASSLLVRAGANVLTF	TGCGCCAGCAGCTTGCTGGTAAGAGCTGGGGCCAACGTCCTGACTTTC
NA	TRBV19	TRBJ1-1	NA	13	CASMGRSNTEAFF	TGTGCCAGTATGGGGCGCTCGAACACTGAAGCTTTCTTT
NA	TRBV2	TRBJ1-5	NA	16	CASSVVRQGGFGPQHF	TGTGCCAGCAGTGTAGTCAGACAAGGAGGTTTTGGGCCCCAGCATTTT
NA	TRBV5-4	TRBJ2-5	NA	13	CASTFGLGETQYF	TGTGCCAGCACCTTCGGACTGGGGGAGACCCAGTACTTC
few	TRBV7-2	TRBJ1-6	NA	14	CASSYPRGNSPLHF	TGTGCCAGCAGCTACCCGCGGGGGAATTCACCCCTCCACTTT
NA	TRBV6-5	TRBJ1-6	NA	15	CASSRFSSENSPLHF	TGTGCCAGCAGTCGGTTCTCCTCCGAAAATTCACCCCTCCACTTT
NA	TRBV11-3	TRBJ2-5	NA	15	CASSLGAGVGETQYF	TGTGCCAGCAGCTTGGGGGCGGGAGTGGGAGAGACCCAGTACTTC
NA	TRBV19	TRBJ1-6	TRBD1	16	CASSIWTGMENSPLHF	TGTGCCAGTAGTATTTGGACAGGGATGGAGAATTCACCCCTCCACTTT
NA	TRBV5-4	TRBJ2-7	TRBD2	16	CASSAQLPGLVHEQYF	TGTGCCAGCAGCGCACAACTCCCGGGACTAGTCCACGAGCAGTACTTC
NA	TRBV3-1/TRBV3-2	TRBJ2-3	NA	14	CASSHFSAGDTQYF	TGTGCCAGCAGCCATTTTTCAGCAGGAGATACGCAGTATTTT
NA	TRBV25-1	TRBJ2-1	NA	17	CASSEYSGLPVHDEQFF	TGTGCCAGCAGTGAATATTCTGGACTTCCGGTACACGATGAGCAGTTCTTC
once	TRBV9	TRBJ1-2	TRBD1	16	CASSVGQGAGFYGYTF	TGTGCCAGCAGCGTAGGTCAGGGGGCCGGTTTCTATGGCTACACCTTC
NA	TRBV6-5	TRBJ1-1	TRBD1	13	CASPRQGNTEAFF	TGTGCCAGTCCCAGACAGGGAAACACTGAAGCTTTCTTT
NA	TRBV9	TRBJ1-3	NA	13	CASSVEAGNTIYF	TGTGCCAGCAGCGTAGAAGCGGGGAACACCATATATTTT
NA	TRBV7-8	TRBJ2-5	TRBD1	13	CASSRGQQETQYF	TGTGCCAGCAGCCGGGGACAGCAAGAGACCCAGTACTTC